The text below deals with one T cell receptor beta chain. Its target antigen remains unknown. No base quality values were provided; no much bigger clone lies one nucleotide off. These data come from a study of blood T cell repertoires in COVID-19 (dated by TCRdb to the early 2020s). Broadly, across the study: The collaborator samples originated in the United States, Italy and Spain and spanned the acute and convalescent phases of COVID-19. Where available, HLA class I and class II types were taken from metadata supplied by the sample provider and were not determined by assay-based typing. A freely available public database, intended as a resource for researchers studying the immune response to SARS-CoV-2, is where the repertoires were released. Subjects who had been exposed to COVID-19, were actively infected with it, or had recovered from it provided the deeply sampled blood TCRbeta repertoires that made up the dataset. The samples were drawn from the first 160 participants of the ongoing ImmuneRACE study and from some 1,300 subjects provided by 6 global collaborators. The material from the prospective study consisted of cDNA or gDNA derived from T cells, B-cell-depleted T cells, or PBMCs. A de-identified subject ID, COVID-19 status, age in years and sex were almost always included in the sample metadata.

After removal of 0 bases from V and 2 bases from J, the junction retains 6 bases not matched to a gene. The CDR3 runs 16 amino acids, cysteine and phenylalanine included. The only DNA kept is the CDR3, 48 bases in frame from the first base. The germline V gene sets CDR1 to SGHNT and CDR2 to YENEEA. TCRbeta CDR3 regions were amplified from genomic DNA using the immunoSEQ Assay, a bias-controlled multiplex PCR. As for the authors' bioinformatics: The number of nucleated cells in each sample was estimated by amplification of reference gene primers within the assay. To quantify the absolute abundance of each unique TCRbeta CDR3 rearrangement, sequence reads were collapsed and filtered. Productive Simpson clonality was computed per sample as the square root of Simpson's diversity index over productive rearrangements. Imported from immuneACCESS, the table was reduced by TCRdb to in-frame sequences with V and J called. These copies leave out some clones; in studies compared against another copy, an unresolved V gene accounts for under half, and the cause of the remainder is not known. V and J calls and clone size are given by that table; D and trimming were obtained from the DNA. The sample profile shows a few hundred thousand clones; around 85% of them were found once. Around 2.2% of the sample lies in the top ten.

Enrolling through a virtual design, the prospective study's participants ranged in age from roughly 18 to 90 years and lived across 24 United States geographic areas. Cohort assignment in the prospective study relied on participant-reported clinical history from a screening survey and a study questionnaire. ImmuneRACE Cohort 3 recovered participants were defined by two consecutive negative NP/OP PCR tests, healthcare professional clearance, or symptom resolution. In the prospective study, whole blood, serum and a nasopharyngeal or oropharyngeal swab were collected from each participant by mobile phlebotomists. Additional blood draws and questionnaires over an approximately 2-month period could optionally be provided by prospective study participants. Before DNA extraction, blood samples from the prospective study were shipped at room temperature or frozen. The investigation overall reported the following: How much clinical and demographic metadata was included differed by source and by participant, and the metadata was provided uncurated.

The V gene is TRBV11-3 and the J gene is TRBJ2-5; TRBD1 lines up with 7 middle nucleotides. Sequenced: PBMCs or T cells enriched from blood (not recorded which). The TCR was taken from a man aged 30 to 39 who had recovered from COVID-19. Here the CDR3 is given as CASSLDRRTGQETQYF. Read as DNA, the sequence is TGTGCCAGCAGCTTAGATCGAAGGACAGGACAAGAGACCCAGTACTTC.